Each of the 32 T cell receptor beta chains below was sequenced from the same sample in a study of OX40 agonist ivuxolimab in advanced cancers. Library preparation employed the immunoSEQ multiplex PCR assay. Sourced from immuneACCESS, this table was stored by TCRdb with only in-frame sequences that have V and J called. A share of the clones is absent; for the studies checked, an unresolved V gene accounts for under half, and the remainder has no known explanation. This sample comprises around 72,000 clones, 89% of them detected only once. Roughly 11% of the sample is held by the ten biggest clonotypes. The sample here was CD4+ or CD8+ T cells sorted from blood, taken in a trial of the OX40 agonist ivuxolimab. The receptors originated from an adult with an advanced solid tumor such as melanoma, head and neck, liver or kidney cancer.

J is TRBJ2-5 and V is TRBV7-3; 8 bases match TRBD2. The V segment lost 2 bases and the J segment 4 bases; nucleotides outside the gene matches: 9. The CDR3 is 16 residues long. Germline V gives CDR1 SGHTA, CDR2 FQGTGA. CDR3 in amino acids: CASSLYSAGGRETQYF. The CDR3 DNA sequence: TGTGCCAGCAGCTTATACTCCGCGGGAGGAAGAGAGACCCAGTACTTC.

The CDR3 DNA reads as TGTGCCAGCTCACTCGGGACTAGCGGGAGCTGGGCGGATACGCAGTATTTT. Its protein is CASSLGTSGSWADTQYF. The chain joins TRBV18 to TRBJ2-3; TRBD2 matches at 14 bases. The CDR3 runs to 17 residues. Trimming at V came to 4 bases and at J to 6 bases, leaving 9 bases not matched to a gene. Germline V lookup: CDR1 KGHSH, CDR2 LQKENI. Supplemented by reference TRBV18 and TRBJ2-3, the full variable domain reads NAGVMQNPRHLVRRRGQEARLRCSPMKGHSHVYWYRQLPEEGLKFMVYLQKENIIDESGMPKERFSAEFPKEGPSILRIQQVVRGDSAAYFCASSLGTSGSWADTQYFGPGTRLTVL.

The count of this clone is one. Other DNA sequences in the same sample also yield this CDR3. V and J are TRBV10-3 and TRBJ2-5; 8 nucleotides agree with TRBD2. This CDR3 contains 16 residues. V lost 2 bases to trimming and J lost 5 bases; unmatched junction nucleotides: 10. Germline loops: CDR1 ENHRY, CDR2 SYGVKD. The CDR3 bases are TGTGCCATCAGTGAGAGTGAGGCGGGAGGTGGGGAGACCCAGTACTTC. The encoded protein is CAISESEAGGGETQYF.

This chain links TRBV6-1 with TRBJ1-5; D gene ambiguous. The CDR3 is 14 residues long. Between the trimmed V and J ends, which lost 7 bases and 4 bases, there was a span of 14 bases. Looked up from germline, CDR1 is MNHNS and CDR2 is SASEGT. The CDR3 nucleotides are TGTGCCAGCACCCTGGACCCTATAAATCAGCCCCAGCATTTT. Translation: CASTLDPINQPQHF.

This clone has more than one count but fewer than ten. The chain is built from TRBV19 and TRBJ1-5; weak D call: TRBD1 (5 bases). The CDR3 extends over 15 amino acids. V dropped 4 bases and J dropped 5 bases, with 15 bases sitting between them. CDR1 and CDR2 from the germline V gene are LNHDA and SQIVND (reference sequence). The CDR3 DNA reads as TGTGCCAGTAGTAGTCGGCGCACAGGCGATCAGCCCCAGCATTTT. Protein sequence: CASSSRRTGDQPQHF.

This rearrangement joins TRBV10-1 to TRBJ2-2; the match to TRBD2 covers 8 bases. Losses at the gene ends were 2 bases for V and 7 bases for J; bases not matched to a gene: 21. The CDR3 consists of 20 residues. Germline CDR1 reads WNHNN; CDR2 reads SYGVQD (reference sequence). The DNA for the CDR3 is TGCGCCAGCAGTGAGCCTTTCCTTGTTGGGCTAGCGGGTTTCAACGGGGAGCTGTTTTTT. Protein sequence: CASSEPFLVGLAGFNGELFF.

The rearrangement joins TRBV29-1 to TRBJ2-1, with D maybe TRBD2 (7 bases). Trimming shortened V by 6 bases and J by 12 bases, and 18 bases separated the two germline ends. Per the germline V gene, CDR1 is SQVTM and CDR2 is ANQGSEA. CDR3 length: 12 residues. The CDR3 sequence is CSVEGGETGQFF. DNA of the CDR3: TGCAGCGTCGAGGGGGGGGAGACAGGGCAGTTCTTC.

This sequence joins TRBV12-5 and TRBJ2-3; D is unresolved. This CDR3 has 13 residues. Looked up from germline, CDR1 is LGHNT and CDR2 is FRNRAP. V shed 7 bases and J shed 15 bases, with 23 bases lying between them. DNA of the CDR3: TGTGCTAGTGCCTTGTCGGGCGGTCGAAGTCCCTATTTT. Encoded protein: CASALSGGRSPYF. Full variable domain (missing parts from reference TRBV12-5 and TRBJ2-3): DARVTQTPRHKVTEMGQEVTMRCQPILGHNTVFWYRQTMMQGLELLAYFRNRAPLDDSGMPKDRFSAEMPDATLATLKIQPSEPRDSAVYFCASALSGGRSPYFGPGTRLTVL.

This chain uses TRBV29-1 with TRBJ2-3; TRBD2 matches 14 bases. Germline CDR1 and CDR2: SQVTM and ANQGSEA. This CDR3 region has 15 residues. V dropped 4 bases and J dropped 4; count of bases not matched to a gene: 4. The CDR3 region is CSVAPTSGGADTQYF. CDR3 nucleotides: TGCAGCGTTGCTCCGACTAGCGGGGGGGCAGATACGCAGTATTTT.

V usage is TRBV29-1 and J usage is TRBJ1-1; 7 bases are shared with TRBD1. Germline-derived CDR1 and CDR2 are SQVTM and ANQGSEA. The CDR3 spans 12 residues. Trimming removed 6 bases from V and 7 bases from J; junction bases left unmatched: 8. The CDR3 reads CSVFRDSFEAFF. In DNA, the CDR3 is TGCAGCGTCTTCCGGGACAGCTTTGAAGCTTTCTTT.

The chain uses TRBV6-5 and TRBJ1-1; D unresolved. Trimming took 6 bases from V and 6 from J, leaving 8 bases between them. The CDR3 loop spans 11 amino acids. CDR1 is MNHEY, CDR2 SVGAGI, per germline. CDR3 sequence reads: CASRGFAEAFF. CDR3 DNA sequence: TGTGCCAGCAGGGGCTTTGCTGAAGCTTTCTTT.

The chain recombines TRBV10-1 with TRBJ1-1; 8 nucleotides agree with TRBD1. The V and J ends lost 0 bases and 9 bases, in that order; junction bases with no gene match: 3. CDR1 and CDR2 (germline): WNHNN, SYGVQD (reference sequence). The CDR3 covers 13 residues. CDR3 residues: CASSESGQGQAFF. CDR3 bases: TGCGCCAGCAGTGAGTCTGGACAGGGACAAGCTTTCTTT.

The CDR3 bases are TGTGCCAGCAGATGGGACAGGGTTTCTTCACCCCTCCACTTT. It encodes CASRWDRVSSPLHF. The gene calls are TRBV28 and TRBJ1-6, with TRBD1 matching 9 bases. V was pared by 6 bases and J by 9 bases, with 6 bases of the junction left unmatched. Germline V lookup: CDR1 MDHEN, CDR2 SYDVKM. The CDR3 runs to 14 residues.

CDR3 protein: CATSRGNGDGYTF. The CDR3 DNA reads TGTGCCACCAGCAGAGGGAATGGGGATGGCTACACCTTC. The rearrangement links TRBV15 to TRBJ1-2; D is unresolved. Germline CDR1 and CDR2: LNHNV and YYDKDF (reference sequence). The length of the CDR3 is 13 residues. V was clipped by 1 base and J by 6 bases, with 9 bases between them.

This clone is a singleton in its sample. The junction shows a germline mismatch at one end, possibly a read error. The chain combines TRBV7-9 with TRBJ2-1, with 8 bases identical to TRBD2. CDR1 and CDR2 (germline): SEHNR, FQNEAQ (reference sequence). The length of the CDR3 is 14 residues. The CDR3, as DNA: TGTGCCAGCAGTTTAGCGGGGTTTTACAATGAGCAGTTCTTC. Its translation is CASSLAGFYNEQFF.

This chain joins TRBV11-3 and TRBJ2-5, with 7 bases matching TRBD2. V was pared by 5 bases and J by 4 bases, with 4 bases of the junction left unmatched. The CDR3 is made up of 13 amino acids. Germline lookup yields CDR1 SGHNT and CDR2 YENEEA. DNA for the CDR3: TGTGCCAGCAGCAGCGGGGCAGGAGAGACCCAGTACTTC. Its translation: CASSSGAGETQYF.

The chain links TRBV7-2 to TRBJ1-2, with 7 bases that match TRBD1. V lost 3 bases, J lost 5 bases, and 6 bases stayed unmatched. Looked up from germline, CDR1 is SGHTA and CDR2 is FQGNSA. The CDR3 has 14 residues. The CDR3 coding sequence is TGTGCCAGCAGCTTCTTGGACAGGACGTATGGCTACACCTTC. It specifies CASSFLDRTYGYTF.

This clone occurred a few times. This sequence joins TRBV19 and TRBJ2-6; no clear D. Per the germline V gene, CDR1 is LNHDA and CDR2 is SQIVND (reference sequence). Trimming stripped 8 bases from V and 0 bases from J, with 8 bases between. This CDR3 comprises 14 residues. The CDR3 region has the DNA TGTGCCAGTCTAAGAAGCTCTGGGGCCAACGTCCTGACTTTC. Encoded protein: CASLRSSGANVLTF.

V and J are TRBV5-1 and TRBJ1-1; tentative D call: TRBD1 (6 bases). CDR1 is SGHRS, CDR2 YFSETQ, per germline. CDR3 size: 14 residues. Between the trimmed V and J ends, which lost 4 bases and 8 bases, there was a span of 18 bases. The CDR3 DNA reads as TGCGCCAGCAGCCTGATCGACAGGATGTACGAAGCTTTCTTT. It yields the protein CASSLIDRMYEAFF.

The chain joins TRBV6-6 to TRBJ2-5; D ambiguous. Trimming left V 1 base short and J 4 bases short, with 7 bases between. The CDR3 is 13 amino acids. The germline V gene has CDR1 MNHNY and CDR2 SVGAGI (reference sequence). For the CDR3, the DNA is TGTGCCAGCAGTTACTATAACGGAGAGACCCAGTACTTC. Protein sequence: CASSYYNGETQYF.

The chain recombines TRBV5-1 with TRBJ2-1, with D perhaps TRBD1 (6 bases). Looked up from germline, CDR1 is SGHRS and CDR2 is YFSETQ. V lost 0 bases and J lost 4, with 11 bases in between. The CDR3 sequence is 15 residues long. The CDR3 is CASSLEGTTYNEQFF. The DNA of the CDR3 is TGCGCCAGCAGCTTGGAGGGGACAACTTACAATGAGCAGTTCTTC.

The V call is TRBV20-1, the J call TRBJ2-7; 8 bases are shared with TRBD1. J gave up 6 bases and V 5 bases, and 3 bases lay outside the gene matches. The CDR3 consists of 11 residues. Germline V gives CDR1 DFQATT, CDR2 SNEGSKA (reference sequence). The CDR3 coding sequence is TGCAGTGCTCCGCAGGGGGCCGAGCAGTACTTC. It yields the protein CSAPQGAEQYF.

The J gene is TRBJ2-3, the V gene TRBV5-1, with 11 bases identical to TRBD2. Germline V gene data show CDR1 as SGHRS and CDR2 as YFSETQ. V shed 4 bases and J 3 bases; nucleotides not matched to a gene: 10. CDR3 size: 17 residues. In DNA form, the CDR3 reads TGCGCCAGCAGCCGAATTAATAGACTAGCGGGGACAGATACGCAGTATTTT. It encodes CASSRINRLAGTDTQYF.

J is TRBJ1-6 and V is TRBV23-1; the match to TRBD1 covers 10 bases. TRBV23-1 is given ORF status, its function remaining uncertain. CDR3 length equals 16 residues. The V gene end was trimmed by 8 bases and the J gene end by 12 bases; junction bases not matched to a gene: 16. CDR3 sequence reads: CASGTRQGATKEPLHF. CDR3 DNA: TGCGCCAGCGGGACGAGACAGGGGGCAACTAAAGAACCCCTCCACTTT.

The chain carries TRBV28 and TRBJ2-7, with D hard to call. Germline V lookup: CDR1 MDHEN, CDR2 SYDVKM. Trimming removed 7 bases at V and 0 bases at J, with 13 bases between. The CDR3 loop spans 14 amino acids. For the CDR3, the DNA is TGTGCCAGCACTCGGCCGGGCTTCTCCTACGAGCAGTACTTC. It yields the protein CASTRPGFSYEQYF.

This clone was picked up a small number of times. The CDR3 protein is CASSLRDTEAFF. Written as DNA, the CDR3 is TGTGCCAGCAGCTTAAGAGACACTGAAGCTTTCTTT. V and J are TRBV7-9 and TRBJ1-1; D uncertain. The CDR3 is 12 amino acids. V lost 2 bases, J lost 3 bases, and 4 bases lay in between. The germline gives CDR1 SEHNR, CDR2 FQNEAQ (reference sequence).

The chain carries TRBV10-3 and TRBJ1-3; D not resolved. Germline values: CDR1 ENHRY, CDR2 SYGVKD. Trimming took 8 bases from V and 1 from J, leaving 12 bases between them. The CDR3 loop spans 14 amino acids. The CDR3 sequence is CAIRGSESGNTIYF. The CDR3 nucleotides are TGTGCCATCCGTGGCAGCGAATCTGGAAACACCATATATTTT.

This rearrangement joins TRBV5-1 to TRBJ2-2, with D unresolved. From germline, CDR1 is SGHRS and CDR2 YFSETQ. The CDR3 is 14 residues long. Between the trimmed V and J ends, which lost 0 bases and 15 bases, there was a span of 18 bases. In DNA, the CDR3 is TGCGCCAGCAGCTTGGTAGCCCCCGGTTTGTTGATGTTTTTT. Its protein is CASSLVAPGLLMFF.

The CDR3 nucleotides read TGTGCCATCAAGGGTAGCGGGGAAGGCGAGCAGTACTTC. Its translation: CAIKGSGEGEQYF. V usage is TRBV10-3 and J usage is TRBJ2-7; 8 bases are shared with TRBD2. The CDR3 has 13 amino acids. Trimming cost V 7 bases and J 6 bases; bases outside gene matches: 8. The germline gives CDR1 ENHRY, CDR2 SYGVKD.

To note about this clone: Within the sample, other DNA sequences also encode this same CDR3. CDR3 sequence reads: CASSLGGLGYEQYF. Written as DNA, the CDR3 is TGTGCCAGCAGCTTGGGGGGGCTTGGGTACGAGCAGTACTTC. V is TRBV11-2 and J is TRBJ2-7; weak D call: TRBD2 (7 bases). The CDR3 contains 14 residues. Germline V gene data show CDR1 as SGHAT and CDR2 as FQNNGV. The germline V and J ends were trimmed by 3 bases and 4 bases, with 13 bases remaining between them.

The chain carries TRBV9 and TRBJ1-1, with D perhaps matching TRBD1 (6 bases). Trimming removed 1 base at V and 5 bases at J, with 9 bases between. The CDR3 is 13 residues long. Germline loops: CDR1 SGDLS, CDR2 YYNGEE. The CDR3: CASSVKGGTEAFF. Here the CDR3 DNA reads TGTGCCAGCAGCGTAAAGGGGGGAACTGAAGCTTTCTTT.

The genes are TRBV5-1 and TRBJ2-3, with TRBD2 identical over 10 bases. Trimming removed 4 bases from V and 4 bases from J; junction bases left unmatched: 3. CDR1 is SGHRS, CDR2 YFSETQ, per germline. CDR3 length: 14 residues. The CDR3 loop reads CASSVAGGPDTQYF. The CDR3 coding sequence is TGCGCCAGCAGCGTAGCGGGGGGACCAGATACGCAGTATTTT.